A single sample gave rise to the 27 T cell receptor beta chains below, sequenced in a study of read filtering for tumor transcriptome and immune sequencing. Molecular barcoded adaptors covering alpha/delta and beta/gamma chains were used on around 400 ng RNA. TCRdb analysed the reads with MiXCR anew, one entry per CDR3 protein. The repertoire holds 50,000 to 65,000 distinct CDR3 sequences, approximately 13% seen once, with 15% to 20% in the top ten. The material sequenced was a population of CD138-negative cells sorted from bone marrow. Source of these receptors: a donor older than 35 with multiple myeloma.

The sample holds many counts of this clonotype. V is TRBV5-1 and J is TRBJ2-5; D possibly corresponds to TRBD2 (5 bases). In germline, CDR1 is SGHRS, CDR2 YFSETQ. The CDR3 runs 13 residues. V dropped 4 bases and J dropped 4 bases, with 11 bases sitting between them. CDR3 residues: CASSPGVLETQYF. CDR3 DNA sequence: TGCGCCAGCAGCCCCGGGGTTTTAGAGACCCAGTACTTC. Based on the CDR3 plus reference TRBV5-1 and TRBJ2-5, the full variable domain is KAGVTQTPRYLIKTRGQQVTLSCSPISGHRSVSWYQQTPGQGLQFLFEYFSETQRNKGNFPGRFSGRQFSNSRSEMNVSTLELGDSALYLCASSPGVLETQYFGPGTRLLVL.

Ten or more counts support this clonotype. The V and J genes are TRBV7-9 and TRBJ1-1; TRBD1 aligns across 8 bases. Germline CDR1 SEHNR, CDR2 FQNEAQ (reference sequence). V lost 1 base and J lost 1; bases outside the gene matches: 5. The CDR3 contains 16 residues. CDR3 sequence (DNA): TGTGCCAGCAGCTTAGGACAGGGGCGCCCGAACACTGAAGCTTTCTTT. Its protein is CASSLGQGRPNTEAFF.

This clonotype has at least ten counts. The chain carries TRBV29-1 and TRBJ2-7, with D possibly being TRBD2 (5 bases). Looked up from germline, CDR1 is SQVTM and CDR2 is ANQGSEA. V shed 7 bases and J shed 5 bases, with 18 bases lying between them. The length of the CDR3 is 13 residues. The CDR3 spells CSASRRGLDEQYF. CDR3 nucleotide sequence: TGCAGCGCCTCACGGCGCGGGTTAGACGAGCAGTACTTC.

Ten or more counts support this clonotype. This chain uses TRBV6-1 with TRBJ2-4; TRBD2 is a possible D gene (5 bases). V was cut by 1 base and J by 9 bases, with 10 bases left in between. Looked up from germline, CDR1 is MNHNS and CDR2 is SASEGT. The CDR3 sequence is 13 residues long. CDR3 region: CASSEDRRGIQYF. CDR3 nucleotides: TGTGCCAGCAGTGAAGATAGACGGGGCATTCAGTACTTC.

Comment on this clonotype: Germline and junction disagree at one end, which may indicate a read error. The chain joins TRBV5-6 to TRBJ2-2; maybe TRBD2 (7 bases). The germline CDR1 and CDR2 sequences are SGHDT and YYEEEE. The CDR3 has 15 amino acids. This CDR3 is CASSFRGGRGEELSF. The CDR3 DNA reads TGTGCCAGCAGCTTTCGAGGGGGGAGGGGAGAGGAGCTGTCTTTT.

Ten or more counts support this clonotype. This chain connects TRBV7-9 to TRBJ1-2; perhaps TRBD1 as D (6 bases). Germline V gene data show CDR1 as SEHNR and CDR2 as FQNEAQ (reference sequence). This CDR3 contains 16 residues. Trimming stripped 2 bases from V and 8 bases from J, with 21 bases between. CDR3 sequence reads: CASSLLGTDDRSGYTF. CDR3 nucleotide sequence: TGTGCCAGCAGCTTACTTGGGACCGACGACAGGTCCGGCTACACCTTC.

This clonotype occurred many times. The V and J genes are TRBV11-2 and TRBJ2-7; the D gene is possibly TRBD1 (6 bases). V was pared by 1 base and J by 1 base, with 8 bases between. Germline V gene data show CDR1 as SGHAT and CDR2 as FQNNGV. There are 14 residues in the CDR3. The CDR3 DNA sequence: TGTGCCAGCAGCTTAGTGCAGGGGTCCTACGAGCAGTACTTC. It translates to CASSLVQGSYEQYF.

This clonotype was detected ten times or more. V gene TRBV24-1 combines with J gene TRBJ2-5; D may correspond to TRBD1 or TRBD2 (5 bases each). In germline, CDR1 is KGHDR, CDR2 SFDVKD. The length of the CDR3 is 14 residues. V was cut by 7 bases and J by 1 base, with 12 bases left in between. CDR3 sequence (DNA): TGTGCCACCAGCAGCTCCGGGACCCAAGAGACCCAGTACTTC. Its translation: CATSSSGTQETQYF.

There are many counts of this clonotype. V and J are TRBV20-1 and TRBJ1-5; no clear D gene. Between the trimmed V and J ends, which lost 0 bases and 2 bases, there was a span of 5 bases. The CDR3 contains 13 residues. Germline V gene sequence: CDR1 DFQATT, CDR2 SNEGSKA (reference sequence). CDR3: CSARDLGNQPQHF. The DNA of the CDR3 is TGCAGTGCTAGAGATCTGGGCAATCAGCCCCAGCATTTT.

This clonotype was observed a few times. This may be a read error: a much more frequent sequence differs by one nucleotide. The chain uses TRBV20-1 and TRBJ1-5; D gene uncertain. Between the trimmed V and J ends, which lost 5 bases and 9 bases, there was a span of 14 bases. The CDR3 length is 12 residues. In germline, CDR1 is DFQATT, CDR2 SNEGSKA (reference sequence). The CDR3 reads CSAWMTSRPQHF. DNA for the CDR3: TGCAGTGCTTGGATGACATCCCGGCCCCAGCATTTT.

Regarding this clonotype: One base away lies a much larger clone, so this may be a sequencing read error. DNA for the CDR3: TGCGCCGGCAGCTTGGTGGGACAGACCTCCTACGAGCAGTACTTC. Protein product: CAGSLVGQTSYEQYF. The chain joins TRBV5-1 to TRBJ2-7; 7 bases fit TRBD1. The CDR3 length is 15 residues. Germline CDR1 reads SGHRS; CDR2 reads YFSETQ.

This clonotype was seen many times. The gene calls are TRBV14 and TRBJ1-6; no reliable D call. Germline V CDR1 and CDR2: SGHDN, FVKESK. The CDR3 is made up of 15 amino acids. With 0 bases removed from V and 6 bases from J, the gap between germline ends came to 9 bases. The CDR3 region is CASSQDGRLNSPLHF. The DNA for the CDR3 is TGTGCCAGCAGCCAAGATGGCAGGCTTAATTCACCCCTCCACTTT.

This clonotype was seen ten or more times. The CDR3 reads CASSQALRTGMNTEAFF. As DNA, the CDR3 is TGCGCCAGCAGCCAAGCTCTTAGGACAGGGATGAACACTGAAGCTTTCTTT. The chain is built from TRBV4-1 and TRBJ1-1; TRBD1 matches 8 bases. Germline V CDR1 and CDR2: MGHRA, YSYEKL. With 1 base clipped from V and 0 bases from J, the junction kept 7 bases outside the gene matches. This CDR3 has 17 residues.

This clonotype was recorded many times. The chain combines TRBV6-1 with TRBJ2-1; TRBD1 matches 9 bases. This CDR3 spans 14 amino acids. With V trimmed by 5 bases and J by 7 bases, 6 bases remained unmatched. In germline, CDR1 is MNHNS, CDR2 SASEGT. CDR3 DNA: TGTGCCAGCAGTTCCGGGACAGGGCGGAATGAGCAGTTCTTC. As protein: CASSSGTGRNEQFF.

This clonotype was detected ten times or more. The rearrangement links TRBV18 to TRBJ2-7; D might be TRBD2 (6 bases). The V end lost 3 bases, the J end lost 4 bases, and 7 bases lay between the germline ends. Germline CDR1 and CDR2: KGHSH and LQKENI. The CDR3 sequence is 12 residues long. This chain's CDR3 is CASSPGGYEQYF. DNA for the CDR3: TGTGCCAGCTCACCGGGGGGTTACGAGCAGTACTTC.

Comments on this clonotype: It differs at one base from a far larger clone, so likely a read error. In this CDR3 the conserved last residue, phenylalanine or tryptophan, is missing, so a read error is likely. The chain combines TRBV7-3 with TRBJ2-1; D not certain. With 2 bases removed from V and 10 bases from J, the gap between germline ends came to 12 bases. Germline assignment: CDR1 SGHTA and CDR2 FQGTGA. The CDR3 has 13 residues. CDR3 in amino acids: CASSLSQRMEQFS. The CDR3, as DNA: TGTGCCAGCAGCTTATCCCAGCGAATGGAGCAGTTCTCC.

This clonotype was seen ten or more times. The chain recombines TRBV20-1 with TRBJ1-1; D might be TRBD1 (6 bases). V was trimmed by 2 bases and J by 3 bases, leaving 13 bases between them. Germline V lookup: CDR1 DFQATT, CDR2 SNEGSKA (reference sequence). The CDR3 contains 14 residues. The CDR3 protein is CSARKGGLYTEAFF. The DNA of the CDR3 is TGCAGTGCTAGAAAAGGGGGTTTGTACACTGAAGCTTTCTTT.

A few counts support this clonotype. The J gene is TRBJ2-3, the V gene TRBV11-2; TRBD2 is a possible D gene (7 bases). Germline lookup yields CDR1 SGHAT and CDR2 FQNNGV. CDR3 size: 15 residues. Deletions cut 5 bases from V and 3 bases from J, with 15 bases between. CDR3 sequence: CASSPTGGRTDTQYF. The CDR3 DNA is TGTGCCAGCAGCCCCACGGGGGGCAGGACAGATACGCAGTATTTT.

The genes are TRBV7-8 and TRBJ1-3; tentatively, D is TRBD1 (5 bases). The CDR3 runs to 16 residues. Trimming took off 1 base at V and 3 bases at J, with 13 bases between the two ends. CDR1 SGHVS and CDR2 FQNEAQ come from the germline V gene. The CDR3 sequence: CASSLGAGWSGNTIYF. Written as DNA, the CDR3 is TGTGCCAGCAGCTTAGGCGCAGGGTGGAGTGGAAACACCATATATTTT.

The table lists this clonotype with many counts. This sequence joins TRBV18 and TRBJ1-1, with D tentatively TRBD1 (6 bases). Trimming stripped 0 bases from V and 0 bases from J, with 11 bases between. The CDR3 loop spans 16 amino acids. Looked up from germline, CDR1 is KGHSH and CDR2 is LQKENI. CDR3 nucleotide sequence: TGTGCCAGCTCACCACCGTGGACAGCCATGAACACTGAAGCTTTCTTT. This translates into CASSPPWTAMNTEAFF.

The sample holds a few counts of this clonotype. Just one base apart from a much larger clone, this may be a read error. J is TRBJ1-2 and V is TRBV11-2, with unresolved D. The CDR3 length is 15 residues. Germline V lookup: CDR1 SGHAT, CDR2 FQNNGV. The CDR3 bases are TGTGCCAACAGCTTAGAAACAAGGGTCCCCTATGGCTACACCTTC. This encodes CANSLETRVPYGYTF.

This clonotype was detected a few times. This rearrangement joins TRBV2 to TRBJ2-2; weak D call: TRBD1 (6 bases). Germline V gene sequence: CDR1 SNHLY, CDR2 FYNNEI. This CDR3 has 15 amino acids. Trimming cost V 4 bases and J 5 bases, with 14 bases left between them. This CDR3 reads CASSATLTGTGELFF. As DNA, the CDR3 is TGTGCCAGCAGTGCCACGCTCACAGGGACCGGGGAGCTGTTTTTT. Drawing the rest from reference TRBV2 and TRBJ2-2, the complete variable domain is EPEVTQTPSHQVTQMGQEVILRCVPISNHLYFYWYRQILGQKVEFLVSFYNNEISEKSEIFDDQFSVERPDGSNFTLKIRSTKLEDSAMYFCASSATLTGTGELFFGEGSRLTVL.

Of note for this clonotype: This may stem from a read error, because a much larger clone lies one nucleotide away. This rearrangement joins TRBV6-2 or TRBV6-3 to TRBJ2-2; tentatively, D is TRBD2 (7 bases). This CDR3 contains 14 residues. CDR1 is MNHEY, CDR2 SVGEGT, per germline. This CDR3 is CASIRGAGTGGLFF. In DNA, the CDR3 is TGTGCCAGCATCCGGGGGGCTGGCACCGGGGGGCTGTTTTTT.

To note about this clonotype: No conserved phenylalanine or tryptophan ends this CDR3, so it is likely a read error. In DNA, the CDR3 is TGCGCCAGCAATCTAGCGGGGGGGGGCGACGAGCAGTACTCC. As protein: CASNLAGGGDEQYS. V is TRBV23-1 and J is TRBJ2-7; 12 bases line up with TRBD2. TRBV23-1 is known as an ORF, though its function is uncertain. The V segment lost 7 bases and the J segment 5 bases; nucleotides outside the gene matches: 6. The CDR3 has 14 residues.

The chain employs TRBV10-3 and TRBJ2-7; possibly TRBD1 for D (5 bases). Trimming took 3 bases from V and 9 from J, leaving 15 bases between them. Per germline, CDR1 ENHRY and CDR2 SYGVKD. The length of the CDR3 is 13 residues. The CDR3 DNA sequence: TGTGCCATCAGTGAAAGGACACCTCCTAGGCAGTACTTC. As protein: CAISERTPPRQYF.

This clonotype was observed many times. The chain combines TRBV20-1 with TRBJ2-4; tentative D call: TRBD1 (5 bases). This CDR3 has 16 amino acids. V gave up 2 bases and J gave up 1 base, with 15 bases separating them. Germline CDR1 DFQATT, CDR2 SNEGSKA (reference sequence). CDR3 sequence reads: CSARFQTKGAKNIQYF. Written as DNA, the CDR3 is TGCAGTGCTAGATTTCAAACAAAGGGGGCCAAAAACATTCAGTACTTC.

The table lists this clonotype with a few counts. The chain's CDR3 is CASIRGQQNEKLFF. As DNA, the CDR3 is TGTGCCAGCATTCGGGGACAGCAAAATGAAAAACTGTTTTTT. The chain uses TRBV7-9 and TRBJ1-4; 7 bases map to TRBD1. Germline CDR1 is SEHNR and CDR2 is FQNEAQ (reference sequence). This CDR3 is built from 14 residues. With 7 bases clipped from V and 5 bases from J, the junction kept 7 bases outside the gene matches.